This T cell receptor beta chain stems from a study of cytomegalovirus exposure and HLA in healthy donors. Study context: The approximately 670 first-cohort repertoires and the 120 or so validation repertoires shared the same platform, a later analysis reported.

Using immunoSEQ multiplex PCR, the repertoire was profiled, and TCRdb retains in-frame clones only, with some absent. The table has some 180,000 clones, roughly 86% seen once. With respect to this clone: The antigen is undetermined.

Study-level points and caveats: The TCR clusters that emerged in the first cohort tended, a later analysis found, to co-occur in the approximately 130 validation repertoires. Three CMV-associated chains were confirmed in vitro to be specific for CMV antigens.

This CDR3 contains 14 residues. V lost 3 bases and J lost 6; bases outside the gene matches: 4. Germline V lookup: CDR1 SGHRS, CDR2 YFSETQ. The clonotype comes from a man younger than 45 in good health and CMV-seropositive. The source material was PBMCs. The V gene is TRBV5-1, the J gene TRBJ1-2, with 11 bases identical to TRBD1. CDR3 nucleotides: TGCGCCAGCAGCTCAGGACAGGGGGCAGATGGCTACACCTTC. Translation gives CASSSGQGADGYTF.